Presented here are 17 T cell receptor beta chains from one specimen sequenced in a study of T cell repertoires in cytomegalovirus infection. TCRdb re-called the reads with MiXCR, one entry per CDR3 protein. The sample consists of hundreds of thousands of distinct CDR3 sequences, 20% to 25% of them appearing once. Sequenced material: CD8+ T cells from PBMCs. The receptors come from a human donor in good health (CMV status not recorded). Some clones in this sample may be carry-over from other donors' samples.

This clonotype has just a few counts. The chain carries TRBV28 and TRBJ2-6; the D is unclear. V lost 3 bases and J lost 3, with 6 bases in between. This CDR3 spans 14 amino acids. Germline CDR1 MDHEN, CDR2 SYDVKM. The CDR3, as DNA: TGTGCCAGCAGTTTCCCTGGTGGGGCCAACGTCCTGACTTTC. Its translation is CASSFPGGANVLTF.

This clonotype is a singleton in its sample. This CDR3 reads CSAQDLQETQYF. The CDR3 DNA is TGCAGCGCTCAGGATCTCCAAGAGACCCAGTACTTC. The chain links TRBV29-1 to TRBJ2-5; no firm D call. The germline V gene has CDR1 SQVTM and CDR2 ANQGSEA. The CDR3 is 12 residues long. Trimming removed 7 bases at V and 1 base at J, with 10 bases between. Full variable domain (missing parts from reference TRBV29-1 and TRBJ2-5): SAVISQKPSRDICQRGTSLTIQCQVDSQVTMMFWYRQQPGQSLTLIATANQGSEATYESGFVIDKFPISRPNLTFSTLTVSNMSPEDSSIYLCSAQDLQETQYFGPGTRLLVL.

The sample holds a few counts of this clonotype. This chain uses TRBV7-9 with TRBJ1-4, with D possibly TRBD1 on 6 matching bases. CDR3 size: 16 residues. Trimming shortened V by 1 base and J by 4 bases, and 13 bases separated the two germline ends. Germline values: CDR1 SEHNR, CDR2 FQNEAQ (reference sequence). The CDR3 loop is CASSLGGTPSNEKLFF. The CDR3 nucleotides read TGTGCCAGCAGCTTAGGAGGGACACCAAGTAATGAAAAACTGTTTTTT.

This clonotype showed up many times. The chain has TRBV7-9 and TRBJ1-2; 8 positions match TRBD1. V gave up 5 bases and J gave up 0 bases; unmatched junction bases: 5. This CDR3 has 15 residues. The germline V gene has CDR1 SEHNR and CDR2 FQNEAQ (reference sequence). The CDR3 sequence is CASSPPGQANYGYTF. CDR3 nucleotides: TGTGCCAGCAGCCCTCCGGGACAGGCTAACTATGGCTACACCTTC.

This clonotype was found many times. The genes are TRBV7-8 and TRBJ2-7, with TRBD1 identical over 11 bases. V trimming: 4 bases; J trimming: 7 bases; junction bases outside the gene matches: 12. The CDR3 is 16 amino acids. Germline values: CDR1 SGHVS, CDR2 FQNEAQ. The CDR3 bases are TGTGCCAGCAGCTCCAACCTTGGACAGGGGGCGGGGGAGCAGTACTTC. Translated, it gives CASSSNLGQGAGEQYF.

This clonotype was seen more than once but under ten times. This chain links TRBV12-3 or TRBV12-4 with TRBJ2-1, with 8 bases aligning to TRBD1. CDR3 length: 12 amino acids. V shed 5 bases and J 10 bases; nucleotides not matched to a gene: 4. CDR3 sequence: CASSTRTGEQFF. The CDR3 DNA sequence: TGTGCCAGCAGTACCCGGACAGGGGAGCAGTTCTTC.

This clonotype was observed a single time. Possible read error: a much larger clone is one base away. V is TRBV7-8 and J is TRBJ2-3; tentatively, D is TRBD1 (5 bases). The CDR3 length is 16 residues. V lost 5 bases and J 5 bases, leaving 20 bases between the germline ends. Germline CDR1 SGHVS, CDR2 FQNEAQ. DNA for the CDR3: TGTGCCAGCAGCGATCCTCGGGCGCAGGGAAAAGATACGCAGTATTTT. This codes for CASSDPRAQGKDTQYF.

There are many counts of this clonotype. The rearrangement uses TRBV7-2 and TRBJ2-4; TRBD2 is a possible D gene (5 bases). Trimming shortened V by 3 bases and J by 8 bases, and 20 bases separated the two germline ends. Germline V gene data show CDR1 as SGHTA and CDR2 as FQGNSA. The CDR3 covers 16 residues. This CDR3 reads CASSFFRIGRADIQYF. CDR3 sequence (DNA): TGTGCCAGCAGCTTTTTTCGGATTGGGCGGGCGGACATTCAGTACTTC. Full variable domain (remainder filled in from reference TRBV7-2 and TRBJ2-4): GAGVSQSPSNKVTEKGKDVELRCDPISGHTALYWYRQSLGQGLEFLIYFQGNSAPDKSGLPSDRFSAERTGGSVSTLTIQRTQQEDSAVYLCASSFFRIGRADIQYFGAGTRLSVL.

The rearrangement links TRBV7-3 to TRBJ2-1, with 9 nucleotides matching TRBD2. J lost 4 bases, V lost 2 bases, and 6 bases had no gene match. Germline V gives CDR1 SGHTA, CDR2 FQGTGA. This CDR3 contains 16 residues. The CDR3 loop reads CASSLWSSGDYNEQFF. The CDR3 DNA reads TGTGCCAGCAGCTTATGGTCTAGCGGGGATTACAATGAGCAGTTCTTC.

V and J are TRBV28 and TRBJ1-4; unclear D gene. CDR3 length: 15 residues. The germline V and J ends were trimmed by 3 bases and 0 bases, with 8 bases remaining between them. Germline CDR1 is MDHEN and CDR2 is SYDVKM. The CDR3 nucleotides read TGTGCCAGCAGTTTTGCCGGTGCAACTAATGAAAAACTGTTTTTT. Its translation is CASSFAGATNEKLFF. Drawing the rest from reference TRBV28 and TRBJ1-4, the complete variable domain is DVKVTQSSRYLVKRTGEKVFLECVQDMDHENMFWYRQDPGLGLRLIYFSYDVKMKEKGDIPEGYSVSREKKERFSLILESASTNQTSMYLCASSFAGATNEKLFFGSGTQLSVL.

Many counts were recorded for this clonotype. The genes are TRBV7-9 and TRBJ2-4; a weak D match, TRBD1 (6 bases). Germline V lookup: CDR1 SEHNR, CDR2 FQNEAQ (reference sequence). V shed 4 bases and J shed 0 bases, with 19 bases lying between them. The CDR3 runs 18 residues. DNA for the CDR3: TGTGCCAGCAGCTCCAGCCGGGACACAACTGGAGCCAAAAACATTCAGTACTTC. This sequence encodes CASSSSRDTTGAKNIQYF.

This clonotype was seen repeatedly, ten times or more. This sequence joins TRBV7-9 and TRBJ1-4; TRBD1 might be the D (5 bases). The V gene lost 5 bases and the J gene lost 0 bases, with 7 bases spanning the gap. CDR1 and CDR2 (germline): SEHNR, FQNEAQ (reference sequence). CDR3 size: 14 residues. In DNA, the CDR3 is TGTGCCAGCAGCGGACACTCAACTAATGAAAAACTGTTTTTT. Protein product: CASSGHSTNEKLFF.

The chain uses TRBV6-2 or TRBV6-3 and TRBJ1-5; no definite D call. V was pared by 2 bases and J by 8 bases, with 7 bases between. CDR3 length: 12 residues. Germline V CDR1 and CDR2: MNHEY, SVGEGT. The CDR3 nucleotides read TGTGCCAGCAGTTACCCGTCGGAGCCCCAGCATTTT. Translated: CASSYPSEPQHF.

The sample holds a few counts of this clonotype. The J gene is TRBJ2-5, the V gene TRBV7-9, with a tentative D call TRBD2 (5 bases). Trimming cost V 6 bases and J 3 bases, with 14 bases left between them. This CDR3 comprises 14 residues. Germline V CDR1 and CDR2: SEHNR, FQNEAQ (reference sequence). The CDR3 reads CASSQRGEEETQYF. The CDR3 coding sequence is TGTGCCAGCAGTCAACGGGGAGAAGAAGAGACCCAGTACTTC.

This clonotype was recorded at least ten times. The J gene is TRBJ2-7, the V gene TRBV28; D is possibly TRBD1 (5 bases). Germline V gene data show CDR1 as MDHEN and CDR2 as SYDVKM. Trimming stripped 2 bases from V and 3 bases from J, with 8 bases between. The CDR3 consists of 13 residues. CDR3 sequence reads: CASSLDRYYEQYV. The CDR3 DNA sequence: TGTGCCAGCAGTTTAGACAGATACTACGAGCAGTACGTC.

The rearrangement links TRBV20-1 to TRBJ1-2; D remains unclear. CDR3 length: 12 amino acids. Per germline, CDR1 DFQATT and CDR2 SNEGSKA (reference sequence). V was cut by 0 bases and J by 7 bases, with 9 bases left in between. DNA of the CDR3: TGCAGTGCTAGAGATAGAGGGTCTGGCTACACCTTC. Amino acids: CSARDRGSGYTF.

The gene calls are TRBV20-1 and TRBJ2-2, with TRBD2 identical over 13 bases. The CDR3 has 16 residues. After removal of 2 bases from V and 8 bases from J, the junction contained 8 bases not matched to a gene. Germline values: CDR1 DFQATT, CDR2 SNEGSKA (reference sequence). CDR3 amino acids: CSARPGLAGPLGELFF. The CDR3 DNA sequence: TGCAGTGCTAGACCGGGACTAGCGGGGCCCTTAGGGGAGCTGTTTTTT.